These 32 T cell receptor beta chains were sequenced from one sample in a study of identifying expanded T cells in peripheral blood. Generated by immunoSEQ multiplex PCR, the TCRdb table keeps only in-frame clones and is missing some. The sample holds about 100,000 clones; 75% to 90% are singletons and the top ten take about 16%. The sample consisted of blood. These receptors were taken from a person aged 18-70 years in good health.

The rearrangement joins TRBV5-1 to TRBJ2-5; 8 bases are shared with TRBD1. CDR3 size: 14 residues. From germline, CDR1 is SGHRS and CDR2 YFSETQ. The ends lost 6 bases at V and 1 base at J; junction bases unmatched: 5. The CDR3 region is CASTMGQAQETQYF. CDR3 DNA: TGCGCCAGCACCATGGGACAGGCCCAAGAGACCCAGTACTTC.

In this sample, this clone turned up many times. The J gene is TRBJ2-1, the V gene TRBV4-2; TRBD2 aligns across 14 bases. This CDR3 spans 15 amino acids. CDR1 is LGHNA, CDR2 YNFKEQ, per germline. With 3 bases clipped from V and 6 bases from J, the junction kept 1 base outside the gene matches. The CDR3, as DNA: TGTGCCAGCAGCCAGACTAGCGGGGGGGCCAATGAGCAGTTCTTC. Translation: CASSQTSGGANEQFF.

This sequence joins TRBV2 and TRBJ1-3, with D possibly TRBD1 on 5 matching bases. The length of the CDR3 is 16 residues. Germline V gene sequence: CDR1 SNHLY, CDR2 FYNNEI. With 2 bases removed from V and 4 bases from J, the gap between germline ends came to 15 bases. The CDR3 bases are TGTGCCAGCAGTGAATATGGGGGGAGGGTCGGAAACACCATATATTTT. Protein sequence: CASSEYGGRVGNTIYF.

This rearrangement joins TRBV19 to TRBJ2-5, with a weak D call TRBD2 (6 bases). CDR1 is LNHDA, CDR2 SQIVND, per germline (reference sequence). V shed 5 bases and J shed 3 bases, with 22 bases lying between them. The CDR3 is 17 amino acids. CDR3 region: CASSAEHSRGKEETQYF. The CDR3 nucleotides read TGTGCCAGTAGTGCCGAGCACTCCCGGGGGAAAGAAGAGACCCAGTACTTC.

Comments on this clone: This CDR3 is also generated by other DNA sequences in the sample. The chain is built from TRBV7-6 and TRBJ2-3; D may correspond to TRBD1 or TRBD2 (5 bases each). Germline loops: CDR1 SGHVS, CDR2 FNYEAQ. This CDR3 spans 14 amino acids. V was trimmed by 0 bases and J by 1 base, leaving 5 bases between them. The chain's CDR3 is CASSLAGGTDTQYF. DNA for the CDR3: TGTGCCAGCAGCTTAGCGGGGGGCACAGATACGCAGTATTTT.

Turning to this clone: This sample includes further DNA sequences coding for the same CDR3. J is TRBJ2-2 and V is TRBV6-5, with a possible D match to TRBD1 (5 bases). This CDR3 has 14 residues. Germline V gene data show CDR1 as MNHEY and CDR2 as SVGAGI. Deletions cut 5 bases from V and 1 base from J, with 8 bases between. The CDR3 bases are TGTGCCAGCAGTACCCAGGGGAACACCGGGGAGCTGTTTTTT. This gives the protein CASSTQGNTGELFF.

The chain combines TRBV10-3 with TRBJ1-2; D is unresolved. This CDR3 comprises 12 residues. CDR1 and CDR2 (germline): ENHRY, SYGVKD. V lost 4 bases, J lost 5 bases, and 8 bases lay in between. Written as DNA, the CDR3 is TGTGCCATCAGTGTCGAGGAATATGGCTACACCTTC. This codes for CAISVEEYGYTF.

V gene TRBV29-1 combines with J gene TRBJ2-7, with D possibly matching TRBD1 (6 bases). Germline loops: CDR1 SQVTM, CDR2 ANQGSEA. The CDR3 has 12 amino acids. The V end was cut by 6 bases, the J end by 2 bases, with 11 bases between. In DNA, the CDR3 is TGCAGCGTCCACACAGGGCCCTACGAGCAGTACTTC. Encoded protein: CSVHTGPYEQYF.

In nucleotides, the CDR3 is TGCAGCGCCACGGTAGGGTACGAGCAGTACTTC. This translates into CSATVGYEQYF. The rearrangement links TRBV29-1 to TRBJ2-7; D gene ambiguous. The CDR3 contains 11 residues. V dropped 7 bases and J dropped 4 bases, with 11 bases sitting between them. In germline, CDR1 is SQVTM, CDR2 ANQGSEA.

This clone was detected many times. The V and J genes are TRBV7-2 and TRBJ2-2, with TRBD2 identical over 7 bases. Germline CDR1 is SGHTA and CDR2 is FQGNSA. V dropped 0 bases and J dropped 6; count of bases not matched to a gene: 4. The CDR3 length is 15 residues. The CDR3 sequence is CASSLARTRPGELFF. The CDR3 DNA sequence: TGTGCCAGCAGCTTAGCGCGGACTAGACCCGGGGAGCTGTTTTTT.

The V and J genes are TRBV28 and TRBJ1-2; D uncertain. Trimming took 5 bases from V and 4 from J, leaving 17 bases between them. CDR1 and CDR2 from the germline V gene are MDHEN and SYDVKM. This CDR3 is 15 amino acids long. The CDR3 protein is CASSPSQHGTYGYTF. DNA of the CDR3: TGTGCCAGCAGTCCTTCCCAACATGGCACCTATGGCTACACCTTC.

J is TRBJ2-2 and V is TRBV7-2; D unresolved. Per germline, CDR1 SGHTA and CDR2 FQGNSA. Trimming pared 5 bases from V and 2 bases from J, leaving 15 bases between. CDR3 length: 16 residues. The DNA for the CDR3 is TGTGCCAGCAGCACTTTCGGTAGCACCAACACCGGGGAGCTGTTTTTT. Protein sequence: CASSTFGSTNTGELFF. The full variable domain, rest sourced from reference TRBV7-2 and TRBJ2-2, is GAGVSQSPSNKVTEKGKDVELRCDPISGHTALYWYRQSLGQGLEFLIYFQGNSAPDKSGLPSDRFSAERTGGSVSTLTIQRTQQEDSAVYLCASSTFGSTNTGELFFGEGSRLTVL.

The V and J genes are TRBV15 and TRBJ1-6; the D is unclear. This CDR3 is 16 amino acids long. Trimming removed 0 bases at V and 6 bases at J, with 12 bases between. In germline, CDR1 is LNHNV, CDR2 YYDKDF (reference sequence). The DNA for the CDR3 is TGTGCCACCAGCAGAGATGGAGGAGGCGGTAATTCACCCCTCCACTTT. Its translation: CATSRDGGGGNSPLHF.

V is TRBV19 and J is TRBJ1-2, with TRBD1 identical over 11 bases. This CDR3 has 19 residues. V trimming: 6 bases; J trimming: 2 bases; junction bases outside the gene matches: 17. Per germline, CDR1 LNHDA and CDR2 SQIVND (reference sequence). CDR3 sequence: CASSQTRGQGGRGNYGYTF. The CDR3 nucleotides are TGTGCCAGTAGCCAAACCCGGGGACAGGGGGGAAGAGGGAACTATGGCTACACCTTC.

This chain links TRBV6-1 with TRBJ2-7; tentative D call: TRBD2 (6 bases). Deletions cut 8 bases from V and 6 bases from J, with 23 bases between. The germline V gene encodes CDR1 MNHNS and CDR2 SASEGT. The CDR3 covers 15 residues. CDR3 DNA: TGTGCCAGCGCCCCACAGGCCGGAGGGCGCGGCGAGCAGTACTTC. As protein: CASAPQAGGRGEQYF.

The V gene is TRBV6-5, the J gene TRBJ1-2; D gene ambiguous. This CDR3 spans 11 amino acids. The V end lost 5 bases, the J end lost 4 bases, and 5 bases lay between the germline ends. The germline V gene encodes CDR1 MNHEY and CDR2 SVGAGI. DNA for the CDR3: TGTGCCAGCAGTCCGGGCTATGGCTACACCTTC. Amino acid sequence: CASSPGYGYTF.

This clone was seen a single time. The chain combines TRBV5-6 with TRBJ2-5; tentatively, D is TRBD2 (5 bases). Germline V lookup: CDR1 SGHDT, CDR2 YYEEEE. This CDR3 has 17 residues. V was clipped by 0 bases and J by 7 bases, with 22 bases between them. The CDR3 is CASSLVPEPTEVRTQYF. CDR3 nucleotides: TGTGCCAGCAGCTTGGTACCCGAGCCAACGGAGGTACGGACCCAGTACTTC.

The chain recombines TRBV19 with TRBJ1-5, with unresolved D. Germline V gene sequence: CDR1 LNHDA, CDR2 SQIVND (reference sequence). V lost 3 bases and J lost 0, with 18 bases in between. CDR3 size: 18 residues. CDR3 protein: CASSMRGFGTISNQPQHF. As DNA, the CDR3 is TGTGCCAGTAGTATGAGAGGGTTTGGTACTATTAGCAATCAGCCCCAGCATTTT.

CDR3 protein: CATSRDYAGADGYTF. The CDR3 DNA reads as TGTGCCACCAGCAGAGATTACGCAGGGGCTGATGGCTACACCTTC. The V gene is TRBV15, the J gene TRBJ1-2, with D possibly TRBD1 on 6 matching bases. The CDR3 covers 15 residues. The V gene lost 0 bases and the J gene lost 6 bases, with 14 bases spanning the gap. Germline-derived CDR1 and CDR2 are LNHNV and YYDKDF (reference sequence).

The V call is TRBV30, the J call TRBJ1-4, with 8 bases aligning to TRBD1. This CDR3 contains 14 residues. Germline values: CDR1 GTSNPN, CDR2 SVGIG (reference sequence). Losses at the gene ends were 4 bases for V and 10 bases for J; bases not matched to a gene: 11. CDR3: CAWKKTGEYVKLFF. The DNA of the CDR3 is TGTGCCTGGAAAAAGACAGGGGAATACGTAAAACTGTTTTTT.

The CDR3 bases are TGTGCCAGTAGTATGATAGGACAGGGCACTGAAGCTTTCTTT. It specifies CASSMIGQGTEAFF. The chain recombines TRBV19 with TRBJ1-1, with 8 bases that match TRBD1. Germline assignment: CDR1 LNHDA and CDR2 SQIVND (reference sequence). This CDR3 spans 14 amino acids. The J segment lost 4 bases and the V segment lost 3 bases, leaving 4 bases of the junction unmatched.

The chain is built from TRBV2 and TRBJ1-6, with TRBD1 as a possible D gene (6 bases). V lost 3 bases to trimming and J lost 6 bases, with 15 bases between them. CDR1 and CDR2 (germline): SNHLY, FYNNEI. The length of the CDR3 is 16 residues. CDR3: CASSESRGSSNSPLHF. For the CDR3, the DNA is TGTGCCAGCAGTGAGAGCAGGGGTTCGTCTAATTCACCCCTCCACTTT.

This chain joins TRBV10-2 and TRBJ1-5; weak D call: TRBD1 (5 bases). The V and J ends lost 4 bases and 7 bases respectively, with 11 bases between them. The CDR3 sequence is 13 residues long. Germline V CDR1 and CDR2: WSHSY, SAAADI. Written as DNA, the CDR3 is TGCGCCAGCAGTGGCAGGGTTGGACAGCCCCAGCATTTT. Translated: CASSGRVGQPQHF.

The chain carries TRBV7-2 and TRBJ1-2; maybe TRBD1 (5 bases). Germline lookup yields CDR1 SGHTA and CDR2 FQGNSA. The V gene lost 5 bases and the J gene lost 4 bases, with 11 bases spanning the gap. This CDR3 spans 13 amino acids. The CDR3 region is CASSPAGLYGYTF. CDR3 nucleotides: TGTGCCAGCAGCCCTGCGGGACTCTATGGCTACACCTTC.

The V gene is TRBV27, the J gene TRBJ1-2, with 7 bases identical to TRBD1. Germline V gives CDR1 MNHEY, CDR2 SMNVEV (reference sequence). The length of the CDR3 is 12 residues. J gave up 6 bases and V 5 bases, and 3 bases lay outside the gene matches. In DNA, the CDR3 is TGTGCCAGCAGTCGACAGGGCGATGGCTACACCTTC. Residues: CASSRQGDGYTF.

In DNA, the CDR3 is TGTGCCACCAGCAGGAGGGAACCCCTTGAAGCTTTCTTT. Translation: CATSRREPLEAFF. V and J are TRBV15 and TRBJ1-1; D not certain. Germline CDR1 LNHNV, CDR2 YYDKDF (reference sequence). CDR3 length equals 13 residues. V lost 3 bases to trimming and J lost 7 bases, with 12 bases between them.

V is TRBV7-2 and J is TRBJ1-1; possible D gene TRBD1, 6 bases. The CDR3 has 15 residues. Trimming shortened V by 7 bases and J by 4 bases, and 19 bases separated the two germline ends. Germline-derived CDR1 and CDR2 are SGHTA and FQGNSA. The CDR3 spells CASKAGGPQSTEAFF. The CDR3 nucleotides are TGTGCCAGCAAAGCCGGGGGGCCGCAGAGCACTGAAGCTTTCTTT.

This clone was recorded a few times. The chain combines TRBV2 with TRBJ1-4; TRBD1 agrees at 9 bases. This CDR3 is 12 amino acids long. V shed 10 bases, J shed 8 bases, and the junction held 5 bases outside the gene matches. Looked up from germline, CDR1 is SNHLY and CDR2 is FYNNEI. Written as DNA, the CDR3 is TGTGCCACACAGGGGGCGGGGGAAAAACTGTTTTTT. Protein: CATQGAGEKLFF.

The V call is TRBV7-8, the J call TRBJ2-5, with 11 bases identical to TRBD2. In germline, CDR1 is SGHVS, CDR2 FQNEAQ. Unmatched junction bases numbered 10, after V lost 10 bases and J lost 3 bases. The CDR3 loop spans 15 amino acids. The CDR3 loop reads CATRDSGGAEETQYF. The DNA of the CDR3 is TGTGCCACCCGGGATAGCGGGGGGGCCGAAGAGACCCAGTACTTC.

Comment on this clone: A junction end diverges from the germline sequence, so it may reflect a read error. The V and J genes are TRBV28 and TRBJ1-2; D gene ambiguous. The V gene's germline CDR1 is MDHEN and CDR2 SYDVKM. This CDR3 has 11 residues. For the CDR3, the DNA is TGTGCCAGCAGTTTTGGTTTCCGTCTTTTCTTC. Amino acids: CASSFGFRLFF.

The chain combines TRBV18 with TRBJ2-3; D call uncertain. V was cut by 0 bases and J by 5 bases, with 21 bases left in between. Per the germline V gene, CDR1 is KGHSH and CDR2 is LQKENI. There are 18 residues in the CDR3. Written as DNA, the CDR3 is TGTGCCAGCTCACCACCCTCAGGACCCCAGCCCCGACGAGATACGCAGTATTTT. This gives the protein CASSPPSGPQPRRDTQYF.

Of note for this clone: At the DNA level, this CDR3 is encoded by other sequences in the same sample as well. This chain connects TRBV27 to TRBJ1-2; D remains ambiguous. The germline V gene has CDR1 MNHEY and CDR2 SMNVEV (reference sequence). With 5 bases removed from V and 5 bases from J, the gap between germline ends came to 15 bases. CDR3 length: 14 residues. The CDR3 is CASSIGPNGYGYTF. CDR3 sequence (DNA): TGTGCCAGCAGTATAGGACCGAACGGTTATGGCTACACCTTC.